This entry is about one T cell receptor beta chain. Its antigen remains unknown. Its ends do not fully match the called genes, so a read error is possible. Assay: immunoSEQ multiplex PCR; the TCRdb copy retains only in-frame clones and omits some. The sample has 150,000 to 170,000 clones, about 88% seen once; the top ten hold 3% to 3.5%. The data were obtained in a study of T cell responses to AZD1222 COVID-19 vaccine. About the research overall: Second-dose recipients at about 4 or about 12 weeks were treated as one pooled group. General study findings and limits: There were mostly white British donors and more females than males, and clonal diversity was possibly underestimated. Every sample of the repertoires postdated the peak T cell response. Dominant CD4 TCR responses targeted spike regions 160-218 and 743-854.

The clonotype originates from an adult in good health. Sequences were derived from peripheral blood, sampled on day 0 of AZD1222 vaccination.

CDR3 sequence: CASSIDRNTEAFF. In DNA form, the CDR3 reads TGTGCCAGCAGCATAGACCGGAACACTGAAGCTTTCTTT. The chain joins TRBV11-2 to TRBJ1-1, with unresolved D. There are 13 residues in the CDR3. CDR1 SGHAT and CDR2 FQNNGV come from the germline V gene.